Below, one TCR beta chain is given with its context. This sample is drawn from a study of T cell clones after liver transplantation. The overall study: A pre-transplant mixed lymphocyte reaction with TCRbeta sequencing defined graft-donor-reactive clones followed in post-transplant blood. Patients counted as tolerant after at least one year off all immunosuppression, enzymes not exceeding twice normal.

This table comes from immunoSEQ multiplex PCR, and its TCRdb copy is limited to in-frame clones, with some not included. The table lists 50,000 to 60,000 clones, 60% to 80% of them singletons. This clonotype was sampled from a human patient who received a liver transplant. Some T cells here may be from the graft donor. The starting material was CD4+ T cells from blood, obtained at the 22-month timepoint.

The CDR3 DNA reads as TGTGCCAGCAGCTTAAACAGCGGGGGGGCGAGTGAGCAGTTCTTC. This encodes CASSLNSGGASEQFF. The V and J genes are TRBV7-2 and TRBJ2-1; TRBD2 agrees at 10 bases. From germline, CDR1 is SGHTA and CDR2 FQGNSA. The CDR3 covers 15 residues. Trimming removed 2 bases from V and 9 bases from J; junction bases left unmatched: 7. The complete variable domain, with remaining parts taken from reference TRBV7-2 and TRBJ2-1, reads GAGVSQSPSNKVTEKGKDVELRCDPISGHTALYWYRQSLGQGLEFLIYFQGNSAPDKSGLPSDRFSAERTGGSVSTLTIQRTQQEDSAVYLCASSLNSGGASEQFFGPGTRLTVL.